The rows below give T cell receptor beta chains drawn from one sample of a study of T cell changes during pregnancy in multiple sclerosis. Repertoires were generated with immunoSEQ multiplex PCR, while TCRdb's copy carries only in-frame clones and drops some. Of tens of thousands of clones detected, roughly nine tenths appear once; the ten largest clones hold 0.4% to 0.5%. Specimen: CD4+ T cells from peripheral blood mononuclear cells, collected after pregnancy. These receptors all stem from a female donor with multiple sclerosis, enrolled in a pregnancy study. Both conserved end residues are part of each CDR3. D genes are given only for firm matches. Some rows mark clone size as missing; the rest say once, few, many or name a class of expanded clone.

CDR3aa: CASSLRLASYEQYF
CDR3nt: TGTGCCAGCAGCTTACGACTAGCCTCCTACGAGCAGTACTTC
j_gene: TRBJ2-7
abundance: NA
d_gene: TRBD2
v_gene: TRBV5-5

CDR3aa: CASSDGGDYNEQFF
CDR3nt: TGTGCCAGCAGTGATGGCGGGGACTACAATGAGCAGTTCTTC
j_gene: TRBJ2-1
abundance: NA
d_gene: NA
v_gene: TRBV2

CDR3aa: CASRPLAGGSGSYEQYF
CDR3nt: TGTGCCAGCAGACCACTAGCGGGAGGGTCCGGCTCCTACGAGCAGTACTTC
j_gene: TRBJ2-7
abundance: NA
d_gene: TRBD2
v_gene: TRBV27

CDR3aa: CASSEAQSGGEAFF
CDR3nt: TGTGCCAGCAGTGAAGCGCAGTCGGGGGGCGAAGCTTTCTTT
j_gene: TRBJ1-1
abundance: NA
d_gene: NA
v_gene: TRBV6-1

CDR3aa: CASSREGKNIQYF
CDR3nt: TGTGCCAGTTCTAGGGAGGGGAAAAACATTCAGTACTTC
j_gene: TRBJ2-4
abundance: NA
d_gene: TRBD2
v_gene: TRBV2

CDR3aa: CASSGEVQPQHF
CDR3nt: TGTGCCAGCAGTGGAGAAGTTCAGCCCCAGCATTTT
j_gene: TRBJ1-5
abundance: NA
d_gene: NA
v_gene: TRBV2

CDR3aa: CASSSGTSAGDTGELFF
CDR3nt: TGTGCCAGCAGTTCCGGGACTAGCGCAGGGGACACCGGGGAGCTGTTTTTT
j_gene: TRBJ2-2
abundance: NA
d_gene: TRBD2
v_gene: TRBV27

CDR3aa: CASKQGAVNTEAFF
CDR3nt: TGTGCCAGCAAACAGGGGGCGGTGAACACTGAAGCTTTCTTT
j_gene: TRBJ1-1
abundance: NA
d_gene: TRBD1
v_gene: TRBV28

CDR3aa: CASSLFGTGELFF
CDR3nt: TGTGCCAGCAGCTTATTCGGGACCGGGGAGCTGTTTTTT
j_gene: TRBJ2-2
abundance: NA
d_gene: NA
v_gene: TRBV7-9

CDR3aa: CASSLTGALSGNSPLHF
CDR3nt: TGTGCCAGTAGTTTAACAGGGGCGCTCTCCGGTAATTCACCCCTCCACTTT
j_gene: TRBJ1-6
abundance: NA
d_gene: TRBD1
v_gene: TRBV19

CDR3aa: CASSFLGQGTWGGELFF
CDR3nt: TGTGCCAGCAGCTTTTTAGGACAGGGAACGTGGGGCGGGGAGCTGTTTTTT
j_gene: TRBJ2-2
abundance: NA
d_gene: TRBD1
v_gene: TRBV7-2

CDR3aa: CASSATGGQPQHF
CDR3nt: TGTGCCAGCAGTGCAACAGGGGGACAGCCCCAGCATTTT
j_gene: TRBJ1-5
abundance: NA
d_gene: TRBD1
v_gene: TRBV6-4

CDR3aa: CASSSRLGTSGYEQFF
CDR3nt: TGCGCCAGCAGCTCCCGGCTCGGGACTAGCGGCTATGAGCAGTTCTTC
j_gene: TRBJ2-1
abundance: NA
d_gene: TRBD2
v_gene: TRBV5-1

CDR3aa: CASSPQPTGSGNTIYF
CDR3nt: TGTGCCAGCTCACCACAGCCGACAGGCTCTGGAAACACCATATATTTT
j_gene: TRBJ1-3
abundance: NA
d_gene: NA
v_gene: TRBV18

CDR3aa: CASSILRQGANEQFF
CDR3nt: TGTGCCAGTAGTATCCTAAGACAGGGGGCTAATGAGCAGTTCTTC
j_gene: TRBJ2-1
abundance: NA
d_gene: TRBD1
v_gene: TRBV19

CDR3aa: CASSRQSLSYNEQFF
CDR3nt: TGTGCCAGCAGTAGACAGAGCCTCTCCTACAATGAGCAGTTCTTC
j_gene: TRBJ2-1
abundance: NA
d_gene: NA
v_gene: TRBV6-5

CDR3aa: CAWSVWGRGPSNEQFF
CDR3nt: TGTGCCTGGAGTGTATGGGGCAGGGGGCCGTCCAATGAGCAGTTCTTC
j_gene: TRBJ2-1
abundance: NA
d_gene: TRBD1
v_gene: TRBV30

CDR3aa: CASRPTVTNEKLFF
CDR3nt: TGTGCCAGCAGGCCTACAGTAACTAATGAAAAACTGTTTTTT
j_gene: TRBJ1-4
abundance: NA
d_gene: NA
v_gene: TRBV7-2

CDR3aa: CASGLAGGLSYEQYF
CDR3nt: TGTGCCAGCGGACTAGCGGGAGGGCTTTCCTACGAGCAGTACTTC
j_gene: TRBJ2-7
abundance: NA
d_gene: TRBD2
v_gene: TRBV28

CDR3aa: CSVVGTLNTEAFF
CDR3nt: TGCAGCGTTGTTGGGACTCTGAACACTGAAGCTTTCTTT
j_gene: TRBJ1-1
abundance: few
d_gene: NA
v_gene: TRBV29-1

CDR3aa: CASSLWDRQETQYF
CDR3nt: TGCGCCAGCAGCCTGTGGGACAGACAAGAGACCCAGTACTTC
j_gene: TRBJ2-5
abundance: NA
d_gene: TRBD1
v_gene: TRBV5-1

CDR3aa: CASSSTGGITEAFF
CDR3nt: TGTGCCAGCAGTTCGACAGGGGGCATCACTGAAGCTTTCTTT
j_gene: TRBJ1-1
abundance: NA
d_gene: TRBD1
v_gene: TRBV6-1

CDR3aa: CASSPDRGNTIYF
CDR3nt: TGCGCCAGCAGTCCCGACAGGGGAAACACCATATATTTT
j_gene: TRBJ1-3
abundance: NA
d_gene: NA
v_gene: TRBV4-3

CDR3aa: CAISEGGSTDTQYF
CDR3nt: TGTGCCATCAGTGAAGGAGGTTCCACAGATACGCAGTATTTT
j_gene: TRBJ2-3
abundance: NA
d_gene: NA
v_gene: TRBV10-3

CDR3aa: CASNPRLAGGPSYTGELFF
CDR3nt: TGTGCCAGCAACCCTCGACTAGCGGGGGGACCTTCTTACACCGGGGAGCTGTTTTTT
j_gene: TRBJ2-2
abundance: NA
d_gene: TRBD2
v_gene: TRBV27

CDR3aa: CASSSRVSETQYF
CDR3nt: TGTGCCAGCAGTAGCAGGGTGTCAGAGACCCAGTACTTC
j_gene: TRBJ2-5
abundance: once
d_gene: NA
v_gene: TRBV6-1

CDR3aa: CASSPFTGTSTYEQYF
CDR3nt: TGTGCCAGCTCACCTTTCACCGGGACTTCAACCTACGAGCAGTACTTC
j_gene: TRBJ2-7
abundance: once
d_gene: NA
v_gene: TRBV18

CDR3aa: CASSRGEQGANEKLFF
CDR3nt: TGCGCCAGCAGCCGGGGGGAGCAGGGGGCTAATGAAAAACTGTTTTTT
j_gene: TRBJ1-4
abundance: NA
d_gene: TRBD1
v_gene: TRBV4-3

CDR3aa: CASSYFAGQGAGELFF
CDR3nt: TGTGCCAGCAGTTACTTCGCCGGACAGGGGGCCGGGGAGCTGTTTTTT
j_gene: TRBJ2-2
abundance: NA
d_gene: TRBD1
v_gene: TRBV6-5

CDR3aa: CASSVGWGRWETQYF
CDR3nt: TGTGCCAGCAGCGTAGGGTGGGGCCGCTGGGAGACCCAGTACTTC
j_gene: TRBJ2-5
abundance: NA
d_gene: NA
v_gene: TRBV9

CDR3aa: CASSSRTGASYEQYF
CDR3nt: TGTGCCAGCAGCTCCCGGACAGGAGCTTCCTACGAGCAGTACTTC
j_gene: TRBJ2-7
abundance: NA
d_gene: TRBD1
v_gene: TRBV11-3

CDR3aa: CASSYRDSRESPLHF
CDR3nt: TGTGCCAGCAGTTACAGGGACAGCAGGGAGTCACCCCTCCACTTT
j_gene: TRBJ1-6
abundance: NA
d_gene: TRBD1
v_gene: TRBV6-6

CDR3aa: CASSQVGGQGSEKLFF
CDR3nt: TGTGCCAGCAGCCAAGTGGGAGGGCAGGGGAGCGAAAAACTGTTTTTT
j_gene: TRBJ1-4
abundance: NA
d_gene: NA
v_gene: TRBV4-2

CDR3aa: CASSIPGGSYNEQFF
CDR3nt: TGTGCCAGCAGCATCCCGGGGGGTTCCTACAATGAGCAGTTCTTC
j_gene: TRBJ2-1
abundance: NA
d_gene: TRBD2
v_gene: TRBV13

CDR3aa: CASSLTRDSIQFF
CDR3nt: TGTGCCAGCAGCCTCACCCGGGACAGTATTCAGTTCTTC
j_gene: TRBJ2-1
abundance: NA
d_gene: TRBD1
v_gene: TRBV7-3

CDR3aa: CASSLLADSTDTQYF
CDR3nt: TGCGCCAGCAGCTTACTAGCGGACAGCACAGATACGCAGTATTTT
j_gene: TRBJ2-3
abundance: NA
d_gene: TRBD2
v_gene: TRBV5-1

CDR3aa: CASSLVGGSGELFF
CDR3nt: TGTGCCAGCAGCTTGGTGGGGGGGTCCGGGGAGCTGTTTTTT
j_gene: TRBJ2-2
abundance: NA
d_gene: TRBD2
v_gene: TRBV5-4

CDR3aa: CSVEESGQWAGETQYF
CDR3nt: TGCAGCGTTGAAGAAAGCGGACAGTGGGCTGGGGAGACCCAGTACTTC
j_gene: TRBJ2-5
abundance: NA
d_gene: NA
v_gene: TRBV29-1

CDR3aa: CASNRGLETQYF
CDR3nt: TGTGCCAGTAACAGGGGGCTGGAGACCCAGTACTTC
j_gene: TRBJ2-5
abundance: NA
d_gene: TRBD1
v_gene: TRBV5-5

CDR3aa: CASSLVDRPYEQYF
CDR3nt: TGTGCCAGCAGCTTGGTGGACAGGCCATACGAGCAGTACTTC
j_gene: TRBJ2-7
abundance: NA
d_gene: TRBD1
v_gene: TRBV5-5

CDR3aa: CASSPGQSYEQYF
CDR3nt: TGTGCCAGCAGCCCCGGACAGTCCTACGAGCAGTACTTC
j_gene: TRBJ2-7
abundance: NA
d_gene: NA
v_gene: TRBV13

CDR3aa: CASTWGGSSNEQFF
CDR3nt: TGTGCCAGCACATGGGGCGGGAGTAGTAATGAGCAGTTCTTC
j_gene: TRBJ2-1
abundance: NA
d_gene: TRBD2
v_gene: TRBV28

CDR3aa: CASSDPGQGDYEQYF
CDR3nt: TGTGCCAGCAGTGACCCGGGACAGGGGGATTACGAGCAGTACTTC
j_gene: TRBJ2-7
abundance: once
d_gene: TRBD1
v_gene: TRBV6-4

CDR3aa: CASSSTGTDNQPQHF
CDR3nt: TGTGCCAGCAGTTCTACTGGGACAGATAATCAGCCCCAGCATTTT
j_gene: TRBJ1-5
abundance: NA
d_gene: TRBD1
v_gene: TRBV2